This T cell receptor (beta chain) stems from a study of molecular identifiers for immune sequencing clone quantification. The study's findings and limits: Clones that had above 20 RNA copies took up over 98% of effector molecules but under 1% in naive cells. Underestimation of highly expanded clone sizes could arise where identical TCR molecules share a barcode.

J was trimmed by 0 bases and V by 4 bases; bases with no gene match: 18. Germline CDR1 reads MDHEN; CDR2 reads SYDVKM. This CDR3 spans 21 amino acids. Each CDR3 protein gets one entry after TCRdb re-called the PCR reads with MiXCR. In the table there are more than 300,000 distinct CDR3 sequences, roughly 23% of which are singletons. Only a few counts were recorded for this clonotype. Its antigen is unknown. Source material for naive CD8 libraries was roughly 20,000 to 1,100,000 sorted cells, with 10%, 30% or 50% RNA. Naive CD8 T cells underwent sorting with the CD8+CD4-CCR7+CD45RA+ definition. The J gene is TRBJ2-3, the V gene TRBV28; 11 bases line up with TRBD2. The TCR was taken from a human donor in good health. Some libraries in this study had Jurkat cell RNA spiked in. Sequencing was done on a sample of naive CD8+ T cells from blood, with Jurkat cell RNA spiked in. Subset reported: FACS-sorted CD8+CD4-CCR7+CD45RA+ naive T cells. The CDR3 is CASSYPRSSGRATVSTDTQYF. The CDR3 DNA reads TGTGCCAGCAGTTATCCCCGTAGTAGCGGGAGGGCCACCGTTAGCACAGATACGCAGTATTTT.